This entry is about one T cell receptor beta chain. The data originate from a study of T cell responses to AZD1222 COVID-19 vaccine. Here immunoSEQ multiplex PCR was the method, and the copy in TCRdb shows in-frame clones only, minus some. In the table there are around 110,000 clones, 92% of which are singletons. Germline loops: CDR1 LGHDT, CDR2 YNNKEL (reference sequence). The CDR3 totals 16 residues. V shed 4 bases, J shed 5 bases, and the junction held 13 bases outside the gene matches. The clonotype comes from an adult who received the AZD1222 COVID-19 vaccine. The source material was peripheral blood, sampled 28 days after the second AZD1222 dose. This chain uses TRBV3-1 (or the pseudogene TRBV3-2) with TRBJ2-7; 8 bases line up with TRBD1. The CDR3 coding sequence is TGTGCCAGCAGCCTCTCCGGACAGGGCGCCGTGGACGAGCAGTACTTC. It is translated as CASSLSGQGAVDEQYF.